This TCR beta chain was found in a study of immune evolution from preneoplasia to lung adenocarcinoma. Looking at the study overall: HLA loss of heterozygosity: roughly 6.6% AIS, more than 14% MIA, around 35% ADC, none AAH.

On this clone: Antigen specificity is unknown.

Study-level results: Highest clonality occurred in KRAS-mutant, not EGFR-mutant or double wild-type, nodules. Top clone frequencies peaked in normal lung, apparently declining through invasive adenocarcinoma.

Unmatched junction bases numbered 11, after V lost 4 bases and J lost 8 bases. The CDR3 loop spans 15 amino acids. Germline CDR1 reads SGHNT; CDR2 reads YYREEE (reference sequence). Patient tissue came from resections in Japan or China, 2014–2017. TCRdb keeps only in-frame clones here, not all; method: immunoSEQ multiplex PCR. The repertoire has under 3,500 clones, around 80% of them found once; the top ten carry about 9.1%. The J gene is TRBJ2-1, the V gene TRBV5-4, with 8 nucleotides matching TRBD2. Specimen: FFPE atypical adenomatous hyperplasia tissue from the lung. Described subset: atypical adenomatous hyperplasia (AAH), lung preneoplasia. This TCR came from a person between 70 and 80 years old with lung adenocarcinoma. Here the CDR3 DNA reads TGTGCCAGCAGCGTGGGACTAGGAGGTGTCGATGAGCAGTTCTTC. Its translation is CASSVGLGGVDEQFF.